This T cell receptor (beta chain) emerged from a study of CD8 T cells in Susac syndrome (dated by TCRdb to the late 2010s). About the full investigation: Whether CD8+ T cell activation and differentiation in Susac syndrome was antigen driven was tested using repertoire sequencing. CD8+ T cell repertoire clonality was compared between 11 to 12 healthy donors, approximately 14 Susac syndrome patients and roughly 15 multiple sclerosis patients.

Peripheral blood CD8+ and CD4+ T cells from healthy donors, Susac syndrome patients and multiple sclerosis patients were profiled using high-throughput TCR beta sequencing. Treatment-naive patients with stable or active relapsing-remitting disease fulfilling revised McDonald criteria were used as multiple sclerosis controls. Bulk CD8+ and CD4+ T cells were purified by magnetic negative isolation, while CD8+ TEMRA cells were enriched using FACS. Blood was drawn into EDTA tubes, processed within 24 hours, and PBMCs were isolated by density gradient centrifugation. PBMCs destined for TCR sequencing were cryopreserved in liquid nitrogen and later thawed in a 37 °C water bath. Purity of sorted or isolated CD4+, CD8+ and CD8+ TEMRA cells was at least 90%. RNA was extracted using the RNeasy kit, and about 0.45 to 1 ug of the RNA was reverse transcribed with random hexamers. TCR beta CDR3 regions were amplified with the immunoSEQ multiplex PCR assay covering 54 Vbeta and 13 Jbeta segments. PCR amplification bias was corrected by using a synthetic template baseline for primer optimization and computational correction. In the authors' own workflow: Reads were annotated to V, D and J genes per IMGT and analyzed with immunoSEQ Analyzer, keeping only productive sequences. To calculate clonality, Shannon entropy was normalized by log2 of the number of productive unique sequences and then subtracted from one. For each patient and control, public and private clones were evaluated among the 100 most prevalent clones. Clones were defined as Susac-specific when absent from the healthy and MS cohorts, from about 970 published viral clones and from other ImmuneACCESS disease sequences. TCRdb handled the public reads itself, with Q25 trimming in fastp and clone calling in MiXCR, and kept productive beta chains. Merged by CDR3 protein, the rows form single entries marked with the most common genes and DNA. Here the V and J calls rest on TCRdb's processing, not on the authors' analysis. Present in this sample are hundreds of thousands of distinct CDR3 sequences, approximately 85% of which were seen just once. Of the sample, 0.09% to 0.15% is held by the ten largest clones.

Between the V and J ends, shortened by 8 bases and 5 bases respectively, the junction contains 21 bases. The germline V gene sets CDR1 to MDHEN and CDR2 to SYDVKM. Including cysteine and phenylalanine, the CDR3 has 15 amino acids. Only the CDR3 region is kept as DNA, spanning 45 bases read in frame from base 1. There are a few counts of this clonotype. Its target antigen remains unknown. Base qualities are not at hand, and no much larger clone is one base apart. The investigation overall reported the following: The study acknowledged that relatively few individuals were included in the TCR sequencing and HLA analysis.

The V gene is TRBV28 and the J gene is TRBJ2-5; TRBD2 could be the D gene, as 6 bases match. The sequenced sample was CD8+ T cells from PBMCs. This TCR derives from a human donor with multiple sclerosis. The DNA sequence is given as TGTGCCAGCCTAAGGGACTCGGCCCTAGAGGAGACCCAGTACTTC. This encodes CASLRDSALEETQYF. The CDR3 plus the reference TRBV28 and TRBJ2-5 genes for the other parts give the full variable domain: DVKVTQSSRYLVKRTGEKVFLECVQDMDHENMFWYRQDPGLGLRLIYFSYDVKMKEKGDIPEGYSVSREKKERFSLILESASTNQTSMYLCASLRDSALEETQYFGPGTRLLVL.